These 2 T cell receptor beta chains share one sample of origin, sequenced in a study of cytomegalovirus exposure and HLA in healthy donors. Primers for the PCR totalled 60 Vbeta and 13 Jbeta. Data came from immunoSEQ multiplex PCR; TCRdb stores just in-frame clones and leaves some out. Here the sample spans some 140,000 clones, around 80% being singletons. Sequenced: PBMCs. All receptors come from a man aged 25 to 45 in good health.

The chain couples TRBV28 to TRBJ2-5, with D perhaps TRBD2 (7 bases). In germline, CDR1 is MDHEN, CDR2 SYDVKM. The ends were cut back, 2 bases at V and 11 bases at J, with 12 bases in the middle. This CDR3 has 12 amino acids. CDR3 bases: TGTGCCAGCAGTTTACAGGGGAGGGAGCAGTACTTC. Translation gives CASSLQGREQYF.

This chain uses TRBV19 with TRBJ2-7, with TRBD1 matching over 9 bases. The V and J ends lost 4 bases and 6 bases, in that order; junction bases with no gene match: 7. The CDR3 covers 14 residues. CDR1 is LNHDA and CDR2 is SQIVND in the germline V gene (reference sequence). CDR3 loop: CASSNTGGGGEQYF. CDR3 DNA sequence: TGTGCCAGTAGTAACACAGGGGGCGGAGGCGAGCAGTACTTC.